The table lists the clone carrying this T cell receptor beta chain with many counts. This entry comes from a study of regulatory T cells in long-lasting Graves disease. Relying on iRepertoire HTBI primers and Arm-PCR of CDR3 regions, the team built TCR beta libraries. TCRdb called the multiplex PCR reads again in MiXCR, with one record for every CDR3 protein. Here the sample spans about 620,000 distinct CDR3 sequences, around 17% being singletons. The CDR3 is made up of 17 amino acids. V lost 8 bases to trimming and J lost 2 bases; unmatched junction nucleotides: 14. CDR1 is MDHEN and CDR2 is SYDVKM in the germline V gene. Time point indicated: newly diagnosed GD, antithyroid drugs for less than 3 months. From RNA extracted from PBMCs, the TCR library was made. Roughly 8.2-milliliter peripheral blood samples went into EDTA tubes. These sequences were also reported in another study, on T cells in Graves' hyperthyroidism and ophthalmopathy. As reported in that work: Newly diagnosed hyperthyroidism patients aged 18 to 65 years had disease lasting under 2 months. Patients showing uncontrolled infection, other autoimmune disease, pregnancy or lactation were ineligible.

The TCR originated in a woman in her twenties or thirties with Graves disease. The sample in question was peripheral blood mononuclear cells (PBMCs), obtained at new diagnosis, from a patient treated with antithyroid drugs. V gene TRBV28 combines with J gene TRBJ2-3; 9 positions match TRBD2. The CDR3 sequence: CASGSYSSGSFTDTQYF. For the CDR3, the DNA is TGTGCCAGCGGAAGCTACAGTAGCGGGAGTTTCACAGATACGCAGTATTTT.